This T cell receptor (beta chain) came from a study of blood T cell repertoires in COVID-19. Study context: The study drew acute and convalescent COVID-19 samples from the United States, Italy and Spain. Sources were T cells, B-cell-depleted T cells, or PBMCs; the material itself was cDNA or gDNA.

Germline V gene data show CDR1 as SGHKS and CDR2 as YYEKEE (reference sequence). The CDR3 loop spans 14 amino acids. Trimming removed 3 bases from V and 4 bases from J, with 13 bases in between. Per the study methods: Reference gene primers were amplified, and this amplification served to estimate nucleated cell counts. Method: immunoSEQ multiplex PCR; TCRdb's copy keeps in-frame clones and lacks some. V, J and clone size are those of that table, while D and trimming were read from the DNA. The data contain approximately 21,000 clones, 79% of them seen just once; the ten biggest clones take up roughly 56%.

The clonotype was recovered from a man aged 80 or over with acute or convalescent COVID-19. The chain carries TRBV5-5 and TRBJ1-2, with D possibly TRBD1 on 6 matching bases. The sample consisted of peripheral blood. The CDR3 bases are TGTGCCAGCAGCTCCGACAGGACCACCTATGGCTACACCTTC. The encoded protein is CASSSDRTTYGYTF.